This T cell receptor (beta chain) came from a study of T cells after yellow fever vaccination. Researchers made TCR cDNA using 5'RACE template switching, and this step added a universal primer site and UMIs. A single record per CDR3 protein comes from TCRdb applying MiXCR to the 5' RACE reads. Of roughly 400,000 distinct CDR3 sequences in the sample, 18% were seen once. General study points: Post-booster reappearance was seen for most primary-vaccination clones (96% CD4, roughly 91% CD8). The secondary response was weaker, and its peak arrived faster, on day 5 versus 15.

Trimming cost V 5 bases and J 11 bases, with 20 bases left between them. This CDR3 has 14 amino acids. Germline CDR1 and CDR2: MNHEY and SVGEGT. Comments on this clonotype: Its matching antigen is unknown.

This specimen was PBMCs, taken before the yellow fever booster vaccination. The chain has TRBV6-2 or TRBV6-3 and TRBJ2-3, with D possibly matching TRBD2 (5 bases). The TCR comes from a man aged 18 to 30 who received the YFV17D yellow fever vaccine. CDR3 nucleotide sequence: TGTGCCAGCAGTCGGACTCGAGCAGAAGCTGGGCAGTATTTT. Translated, it gives CASSRTRAEAGQYF.